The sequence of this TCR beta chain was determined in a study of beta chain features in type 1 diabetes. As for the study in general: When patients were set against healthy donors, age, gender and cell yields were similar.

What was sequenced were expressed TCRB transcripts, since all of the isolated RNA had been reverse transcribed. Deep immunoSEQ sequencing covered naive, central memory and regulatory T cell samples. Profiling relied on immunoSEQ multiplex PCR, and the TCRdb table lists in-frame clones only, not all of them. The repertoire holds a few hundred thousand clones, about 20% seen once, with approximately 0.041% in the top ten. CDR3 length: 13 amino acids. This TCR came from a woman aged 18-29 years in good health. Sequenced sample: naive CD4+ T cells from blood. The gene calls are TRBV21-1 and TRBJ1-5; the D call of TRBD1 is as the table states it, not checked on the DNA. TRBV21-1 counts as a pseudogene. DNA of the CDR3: TGTGCCAGCAGCAGACGACAGTCTCAGCCCCAGCATTTT. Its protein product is CASSRRQSQPQHF.